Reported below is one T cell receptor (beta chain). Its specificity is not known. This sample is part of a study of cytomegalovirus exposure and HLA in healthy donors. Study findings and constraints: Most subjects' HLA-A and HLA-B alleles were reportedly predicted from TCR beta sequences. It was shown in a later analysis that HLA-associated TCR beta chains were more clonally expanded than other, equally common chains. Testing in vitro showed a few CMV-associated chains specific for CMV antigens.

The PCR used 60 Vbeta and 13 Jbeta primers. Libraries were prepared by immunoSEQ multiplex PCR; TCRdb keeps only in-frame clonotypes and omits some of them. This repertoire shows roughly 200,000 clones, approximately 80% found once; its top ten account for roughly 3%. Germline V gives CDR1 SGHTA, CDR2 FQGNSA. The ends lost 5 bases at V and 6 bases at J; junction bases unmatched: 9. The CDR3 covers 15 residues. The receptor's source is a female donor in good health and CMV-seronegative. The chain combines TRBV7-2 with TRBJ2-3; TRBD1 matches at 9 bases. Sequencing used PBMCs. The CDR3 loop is CASSPPGTGLDTQYF. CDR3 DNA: TGTGCCAGCAGCCCCCCCGGGACAGGGTTGGATACGCAGTATTTT.